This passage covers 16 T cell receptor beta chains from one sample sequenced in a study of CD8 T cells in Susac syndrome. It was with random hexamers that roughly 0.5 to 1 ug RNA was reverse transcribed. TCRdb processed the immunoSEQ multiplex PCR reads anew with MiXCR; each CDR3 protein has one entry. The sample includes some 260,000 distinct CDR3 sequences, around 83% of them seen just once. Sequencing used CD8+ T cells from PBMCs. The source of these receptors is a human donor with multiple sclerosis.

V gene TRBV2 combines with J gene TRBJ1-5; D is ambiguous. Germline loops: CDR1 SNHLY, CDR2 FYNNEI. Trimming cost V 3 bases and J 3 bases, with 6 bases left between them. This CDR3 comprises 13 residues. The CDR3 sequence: CASSDRVNQPQHF. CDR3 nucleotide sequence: TGTGCCAGCAGTGATCGGGTCAATCAGCCCCAGCATTTT. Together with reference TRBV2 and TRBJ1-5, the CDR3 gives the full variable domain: EPEVTQTPSHQVTQMGQEVILRCVPISNHLYFYWYRQILGQKVEFLVSFYNNEISEKSEIFDDQFSVERPDGSNFTLKIRSTKLEDSAMYFCASSDRVNQPQHFGDGTRLSIL.

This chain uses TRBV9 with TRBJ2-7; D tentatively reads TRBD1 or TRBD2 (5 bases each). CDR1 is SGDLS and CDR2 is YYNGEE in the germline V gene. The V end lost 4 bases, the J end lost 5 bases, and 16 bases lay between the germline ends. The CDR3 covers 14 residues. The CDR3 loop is CASSPPGTDHEQYF. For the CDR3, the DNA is TGTGCCAGCAGCCCTCCCGGGACCGACCACGAGCAGTACTTC.

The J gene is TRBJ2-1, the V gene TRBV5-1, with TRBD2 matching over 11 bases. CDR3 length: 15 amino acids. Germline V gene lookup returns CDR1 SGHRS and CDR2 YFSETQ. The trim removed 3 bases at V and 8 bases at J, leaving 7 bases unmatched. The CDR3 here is CASSSKTSGVYEQFF. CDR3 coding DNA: TGCGCCAGCAGCTCCAAGACTAGCGGGGTATATGAGCAGTTCTTC.

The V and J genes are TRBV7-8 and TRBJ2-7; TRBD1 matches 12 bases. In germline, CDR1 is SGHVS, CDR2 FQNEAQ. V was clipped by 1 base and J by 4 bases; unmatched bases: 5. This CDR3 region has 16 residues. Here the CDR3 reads CASSLVGTGGRYEQYF. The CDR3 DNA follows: TGTGCCAGCAGCTTAGTCGGGACAGGGGGCCGGTACGAGCAGTACTTC.

The CDR3 loop is CSVGAAGDLYEQYF. In DNA form, the CDR3 reads TGCAGCGTTGGGGCAGCGGGGGACCTCTACGAGCAGTACTTC. V usage is TRBV29-1 and J usage is TRBJ2-7; TRBD2 matches 8 bases. The CDR3 covers 14 residues. The ends lost 4 bases at V and 3 bases at J; junction bases unmatched: 8. Germline V gene data show CDR1 as SQVTM and CDR2 as ANQGSEA.

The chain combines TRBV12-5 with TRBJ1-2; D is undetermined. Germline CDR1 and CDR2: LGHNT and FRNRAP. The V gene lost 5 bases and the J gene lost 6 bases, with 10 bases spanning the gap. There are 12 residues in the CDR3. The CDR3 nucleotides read TGTGCTAGTGGTAGTTACGCGAATGGCTACACCTTC. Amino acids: CASGSYANGYTF. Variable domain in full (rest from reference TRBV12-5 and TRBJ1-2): DARVTQTPRHKVTEMGQEVTMRCQPILGHNTVFWYRQTMMQGLELLAYFRNRAPLDDSGMPKDRFSAEMPDATLATLKIQPSEPRDSAVYFCASGSYANGYTFGSGTRLTVV.

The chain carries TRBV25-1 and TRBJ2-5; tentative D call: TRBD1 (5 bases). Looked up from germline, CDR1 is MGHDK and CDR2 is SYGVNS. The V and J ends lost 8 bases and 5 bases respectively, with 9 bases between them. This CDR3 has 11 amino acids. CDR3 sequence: CASQGGETQYF. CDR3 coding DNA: TGTGCCAGCCAGGGCGGCGAGACCCAGTACTTC.

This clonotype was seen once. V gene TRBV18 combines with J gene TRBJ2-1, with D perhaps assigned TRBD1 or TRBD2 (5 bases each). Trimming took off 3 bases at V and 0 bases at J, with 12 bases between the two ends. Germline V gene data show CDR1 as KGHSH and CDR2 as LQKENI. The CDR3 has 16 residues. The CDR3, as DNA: TGTGCCAGCTCACCTTTGGGACCGAACTCCTACAATGAGCAGTTCTTC. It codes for CASSPLGPNSYNEQFF. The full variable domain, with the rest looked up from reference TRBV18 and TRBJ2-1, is NAGVMQNPRHLVRRRGQEARLRCSPMKGHSHVYWYRQLPEEGLKFMVYLQKENIIDESGMPKERFSAEFPKEGPSILRIQQVVRGDSAAYFCASSPLGPNSYNEQFFGPGTRLTVL.

CDR3 region: CASSASGARGTLEQYF. DNA for the CDR3: TGTGCCAGCTCGGCTTCCGGGGCCCGAGGGACCCTCGAGCAGTACTTC. This rearrangement joins TRBV12-3 or TRBV12-4 to TRBJ2-7; the D gene could be TRBD1 or TRBD2 (5 bases each). The CDR3 spans 16 residues. V lost 8 bases, J lost 6 bases, and 26 bases lay in between.

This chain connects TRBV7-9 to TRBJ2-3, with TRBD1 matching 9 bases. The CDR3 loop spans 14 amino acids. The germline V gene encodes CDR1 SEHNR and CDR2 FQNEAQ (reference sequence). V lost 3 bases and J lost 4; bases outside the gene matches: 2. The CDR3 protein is CASSFRQGADTQYF. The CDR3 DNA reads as TGTGCCAGCAGCTTCCGACAGGGGGCAGATACGCAGTATTTT.

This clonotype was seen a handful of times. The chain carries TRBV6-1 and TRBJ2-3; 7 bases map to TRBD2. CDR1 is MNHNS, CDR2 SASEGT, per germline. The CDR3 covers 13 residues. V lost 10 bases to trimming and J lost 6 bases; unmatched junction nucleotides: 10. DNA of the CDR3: TGTGCCACCAGGGACTACAAGATGGATACGCAGTATTTT. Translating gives CATRDYKMDTQYF.

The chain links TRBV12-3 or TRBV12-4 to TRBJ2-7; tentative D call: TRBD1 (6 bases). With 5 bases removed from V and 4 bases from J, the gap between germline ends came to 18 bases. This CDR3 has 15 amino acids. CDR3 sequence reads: CASSGAGASGYEQYF. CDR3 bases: TGTGCCAGCAGTGGGGCAGGGGCCTCTGGGTACGAGCAGTACTTC.

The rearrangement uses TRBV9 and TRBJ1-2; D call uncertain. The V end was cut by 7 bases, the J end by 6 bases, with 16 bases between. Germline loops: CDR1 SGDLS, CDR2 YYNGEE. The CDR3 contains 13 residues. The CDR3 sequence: CASGPDAVDGYTF. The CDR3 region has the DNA TGTGCCAGCGGTCCTGACGCAGTAGATGGCTACACCTTC.

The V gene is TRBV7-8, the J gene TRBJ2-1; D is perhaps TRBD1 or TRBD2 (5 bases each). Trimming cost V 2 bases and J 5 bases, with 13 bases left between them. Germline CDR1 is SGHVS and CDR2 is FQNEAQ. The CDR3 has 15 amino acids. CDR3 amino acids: CASSLKGSGDNEQFF. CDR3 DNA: TGTGCCAGCAGCTTAAAGGGGTCCGGGGACAATGAGCAGTTCTTC.

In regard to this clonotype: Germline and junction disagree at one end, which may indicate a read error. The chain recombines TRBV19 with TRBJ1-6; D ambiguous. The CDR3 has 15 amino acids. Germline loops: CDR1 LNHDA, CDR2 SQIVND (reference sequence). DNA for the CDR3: TGTGCCAGTAGTATTCCGACTGAAGCTAATGCACCCCTCCACTTT. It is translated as CASSIPTEANAPLHF. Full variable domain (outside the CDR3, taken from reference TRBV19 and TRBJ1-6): DGGITQSPKYLFRKEGQNVTLSCEQNLNHDAMYWYRQDPGQGLRLIYYSQIVNDFQKGDIAEGYSVSREKKESFPLTVTSAQKNPTAFYLCASSIPTEANAPLHFGNGTRLTVT.

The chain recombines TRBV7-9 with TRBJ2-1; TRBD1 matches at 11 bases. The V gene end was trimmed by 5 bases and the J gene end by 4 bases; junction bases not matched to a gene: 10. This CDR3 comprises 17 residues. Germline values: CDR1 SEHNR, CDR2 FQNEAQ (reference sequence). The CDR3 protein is CASSPKGTGGYYNEQFF. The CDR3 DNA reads TGTGCCAGCAGCCCTAAGGGGACAGGGGGGTATTACAATGAGCAGTTCTTC.